The rows below give T cell receptor beta chains drawn from one sample of a study of vaccination and CD4 T cells after COVID-19. TCRdb re-called the PCR reads through MiXCR, storing one row per CDR3 protein. The sample shows 20,000 to 25,000 distinct CDR3 sequences, about a third of them seen only once. These TCRs are of unknown antigen specificity. The sequenced sample was CD4+ T cells from blood, cultured in vitro, obtained about 7 months after SARS-CoV-2 vaccination. The receptors come from a human donor who had recovered from COVID-19. Each CDR3 is given with its conserved first and last residue. A D gene is named only where the DNA matches it firmly. Where a row states a size, it is once, few, many or the class of an expanded clone; other rows omit it.

j_gene | len | v_gene | abundance | d_gene | CDR3nt | CDR3aa
TRBJ2-5 | 14 | TRBV5-6 | - | - | TGTGCCAGCAGCTACCGGGCCCCACGAGAGACCCGGTACTTC | CASSYRAPRETRYF
TRBJ2-7 | 16 | TRBV5-4 | - | TRBD1 | TGTGCCAGCAGCTCCCCTTTAGGACAGGGGGCGGGTGAGCAGTACTTC | CASSSPLGQGAGEQYF
TRBJ1-5 | 17 | TRBV10-1 | - | TRBD1 | TGCGCCAGCAGGGAGGGGGGACAGGCCCTTAGCAATCAGCCCCAGCATTTT | CASREGGQALSNQPQHF
TRBJ1-1 | 12 | TRBV7-9 | few | - | TGTGCCAGCAGCCTTGGGACGGCTGAAGCTTTCTTT | CASSLGTAEAFF
TRBJ1-5 | 13 | TRBV20-1 | few | - | TGCAGTGCTACCCGACAGATGAATCAGCCCCAGCATTTT | CSATRQMNQPQHF
TRBJ2-3 | 9 | TRBV6-1 | - | - | TGTGCCAGCCCCTATACGCAGTATTTT | CASPYTQYF
TRBJ1-1 | 13 | TRBV7-3 | - | - | TGTGCCAGCAGCTTAATGTCGAACACTGAAGCTTTCTTT | CASSLMSNTEAFF
TRBJ1-2 | 12 | TRBV7-9 | few | - | TGTGCCAGCAGCTTAGGTGGCTATGGCTACACCTTC | CASSLGGYGYTF
TRBJ2-7 | 14 | TRBV7-2 | - | TRBD2 | TGTGCCAGCAGCTTAGGCGGGAGTCTGTACGAGCAGTACTTC | CASSLGGSLYEQYF
TRBJ2-7 | 12 | TRBV28 | few | - | TGTGCCAGCAGCACTATTATTTACGAGCAGTACTTC | CASSTIIYEQYF
TRBJ1-5 | 14 | TRBV6-1 | - | TRBD1 | TGTGCCAGCACTTCAGGGGGCGCGAATCAGCCCCAGCATTTT | CASTSGGANQPQHF
TRBJ2-5 | 11 | TRBV20-1 | few | - | TGCAGTGCTAGAGAAGGGGAGACCCAGTACTTC | CSAREGETQYF
TRBJ2-5 | 11 | TRBV20-1 | few | - | TGCAGTGCTAGAGATCGGGAGACCCAGTACTTC | CSARDRETQYF
TRBJ1-5 | 14 | TRBV20-1 | medium-sized | - | TGCAGTGCTAGAGCGGGGCCACCCCGCCAGCCCCAGCATTTT | CSARAGPPRQPQHF
TRBJ2-3 | 14 | TRBV7-2 | few | - | TGTGCCAGCAGCTTAGCGTGGAGTGCAGATACGCAGTATTTT | CASSLAWSADTQYF
TRBJ1-6 | 15 | TRBV15 | medium-sized | - | TGTGCCACCAGCCCAGGGAGGTTGAACAATTCACCCCTCCACTTT | CATSPGRLNNSPLHF
TRBJ2-7 | 12 | TRBV28 | - | - | TGTGCCACCCTCAGGTCTTCCTACGAGCAGTACTTC | CATLRSSYEQYF
TRBJ2-7 | 14 | TRBV28 | - | TRBD2 | TGTGCCAGCAGTCCTACTAGCGGGAGCTACGAGCAGTACTTC | CASSPTSGSYEQYF
TRBJ2-1 | 12 | TRBV20-1 | - | - | TGCAGTGCTCGGGTTCAACAAAATGAGCAGTTCTTC | CSARVQQNEQFF
TRBJ2-7 | 15 | TRBV27 | - | - | TGTGCCAGCAGTTCGACCCGGAGGGGGGCCTACGAGCAGTACTTC | CASSSTRRGAYEQYF
TRBJ2-7 | 16 | TRBV19 | - | TRBD1 | TGTGCCAGTAGTAGGCTTCCGGGACAGGTGAACTACGAGCAGTACTTC | CASSRLPGQVNYEQYF
TRBJ2-1 | 13 | TRBV6-2/TRBV6-3 | few | - | TGTGCCAGCAGGCAGGGGACCAACAATGAGCAGTTCTTC | CASRQGTNNEQFF
TRBJ2-3 | 14 | TRBV28 | few | - | TGTGCCAGCAGTCCGGGAGTGGGCACAGATACGCAGTATTTT | CASSPGVGTDTQYF
TRBJ2-5 | 14 | TRBV6-2/TRBV6-3 | - | TRBD2 | TGTGCCAGCAGGATAGCGGGAGGGCCTGAGACCCAGTACTTC | CASRIAGGPETQYF
TRBJ2-7 | 14 | TRBV20-1 | - | TRBD1 | TGCAGCTCGGACGCGGGACAGGGGACCAGCGAGCAGTACTTC | CSSDAGQGTSEQYF
TRBJ2-3 | 14 | TRBV18 | - | - | TGTGCCAGCTCACCACCGGTCAGCACAGATACGCAGTATTTT | CASSPPVSTDTQYF
TRBJ1-6 | 13 | TRBV20-1 | few | TRBD1 | TGCAGCGGATACAGGGGTGTGTATTCACCCCTCCACTTT | CSGYRGVYSPLHF
TRBJ2-1 | 15 | TRBV7-2 | few | TRBD2 | TGTGCCAGCAGCCACCATCAGCGGGGGGGGGATGAGCAGTTCTTC | CASSHHQRGGDEQFF
TRBJ2-7 | 18 | TRBV15 | - | TRBD2 | TGTGCCACCAGCCTCGGGACTAGCGGGAGACGAATGGGGTACGAGCAGTACTTC | CATSLGTSGRRMGYEQYF
TRBJ2-5 | 17 | TRBV10-3 | - | TRBD2 | TGTGCCATCAGTCGGACTAGCGGGCGAGGGTTTCAAGAGACCCAGTACTTC | CAISRTSGRGFQETQYF
TRBJ2-6 | 13 | TRBV7-8 | few | - | TGTGCCAGCAGCTCAAGGGGGGCCAACGTCCTGACTTTC | CASSSRGANVLTF
TRBJ2-3 | 14 | TRBV6-1 | - | - | TGTGCCAGCAGCCAAACCGGGGCCACAGATACGCAGTATTTT | CASSQTGATDTQYF
TRBJ1-1 | 13 | TRBV7-3 | - | - | TGTGCCAGCAGCCTGACAGTGAACACTGAAGCTTTCTTT | CASSLTVNTEAFF
TRBJ2-7 | 12 | TRBV6-1 | - | - | TGTGCCAGCACCTCTGGGATCGGGCAGCAGTACTTC | CASTSGIGQQYF
TRBJ1-6 | 14 | TRBV6-1 | - | TRBD1 | TGTGCCACCTTTCGGGACAGCTATAATTCACCCCTCCACTTT | CATFRDSYNSPLHF
TRBJ2-1 | 14 | TRBV10-3 | few | TRBD1 | TGTGCCATCAGTGGGACGGGACAGGGGGGTGAGCAGTTCTTC | CAISGTGQGGEQFF
TRBJ1-5 | 16 | TRBV20-1 | - | TRBD1 | TGCAGTGCTACCCAGGGGGGGGGGGGCACCAATCAGCCCCAGCATTTT | CSATQGGGGTNQPQHF
TRBJ2-2 | 13 | TRBV7-2 | - | - | TGTGCCAGCAGAAGCGGTACTGGCGGGGAGCTGTTTTTT | CASRSGTGGELFF
TRBJ1-2 | 13 | TRBV19 | few | - | TGTGCCAGTAGACAGGGCACTAACTATGGCTACACCTTC | CASRQGTNYGYTF
TRBJ1-5 | 13 | TRBV6-1 | few | - | TGTGCCAGCCTGGGCCATAGCAATCAGCCCCAGCATTTT | CASLGHSNQPQHF
TRBJ1-2 | 14 | TRBV10-3 | few | - | TGTGCCATCAGTGTGGCAGGGGATTTGCGAGGCTACACCTTC | CAISVAGDLRGYTF